The entry below gives a single T cell receptor (beta chain) sequence along with its context. Its antigen is undetermined. Primers: 60 Vbeta forward and 13 Jbeta reverse. TCRdb's table, derived via immunoSEQ multiplex PCR, lists solely in-frame clones and lacks some. The data hold some 120,000 clones, with 80% observed a single time. The data were obtained in a study of cytomegalovirus exposure and HLA in healthy donors. General study points: In an earlier analysis, most TCR beta V segments were productive about 87% or about 30% of the time.

The V end was cut by 5 bases, the J end by 7 bases, with 11 bases between. CDR1 and CDR2 (germline): GTSNPN, SVGIG (reference sequence). The CDR3 contains 12 residues. Sequencing was done on a sample of PBMCs. The TCR originated in a man aged 25 to 45 in good health and CMV-seronegative. This rearrangement joins TRBV30 to TRBJ2-2; no clear D gene. CDR3 nucleotides: TGTGCCTGGTCCGCAAGCATCGGGGAGCTGTTTTTT. This gives the protein CAWSASIGELFF. Based on the CDR3 plus reference TRBV30 and TRBJ2-2, the full variable domain is SQTIHQWPATLVQPVGSPLSLECTVEGTSNPNLYWYRQAAGRGLQLLFYSVGIGQISSEVPQNLSASRPQDRQFILSSKKLLLSDSGFYLCAWSASIGELFFGEGSRLTVL.